The 29 T cell receptor beta chains below all came from one sample that was sequenced in a study of human T cells and chemical hapten exposure. One entry per CDR3 protein results from TCRdb running MiXCR on the RACE reads. The sample has roughly 260,000 distinct CDR3 sequences; 8.6% are singletons. Time point of the sample: pre-sensitization, week 0. Treatment indicated: therapeutic diphenylcyclopropenone sensitization with weekly scalp DPC. The sample here was whole blood, taken in connection with sensitization to the hapten diphenylcyclopropenone (DPC). The receptor set was obtained from a woman aged 40 to 50 with alopecia areata. Some clones in this sample may be carry-over from other donors' samples.

The V gene is TRBV19, the J gene TRBJ2-2; maybe TRBD1 (6 bases). The CDR3 is 15 residues long. V lost 6 bases and J 3 bases, leaving 14 bases between the germline ends. Germline V gene sequence: CDR1 LNHDA, CDR2 SQIVND (reference sequence). CDR3 loop: CASRLQGLDTGELFF. Written as DNA, the CDR3 is TGTGCCAGTAGATTACAGGGTCTGGACACCGGGGAGCTGTTTTTT.

Ten or more counts support this clonotype. The chain joins TRBV7-2 to TRBJ2-7; TRBD2 aligns across 9 bases. CDR3 length equals 18 residues. Losses at the gene ends were 2 bases for V and 4 bases for J; bases not matched to a gene: 15. Germline V gives CDR1 SGHTA, CDR2 FQGNSA. The CDR3 protein is CASSLMSAPSGIRYEQYF. The CDR3 coding sequence is TGTGCCAGCAGCTTAATGTCGGCACCTAGCGGGATTAGGTACGAGCAGTACTTC.

This clonotype was picked up a small number of times. The V and J genes are TRBV20-1 and TRBJ2-1, with TRBD2 as a possible D gene (5 bases). Deletions cut 2 bases from V and 4 bases from J, with 12 bases between. This CDR3 region has 14 residues. Germline-derived CDR1 and CDR2 are DFQATT and SNEGSKA (reference sequence). The CDR3 here is CSARNFRGYNEQFF. CDR3 in DNA: TGCAGTGCTAGAAATTTCCGGGGATACAATGAGCAGTTCTTC.

The V and J genes are TRBV6-6 and TRBJ2-2; TRBD2 matches at 10 bases. Germline CDR1 reads MNHNY; CDR2 reads SVGAGI (reference sequence). V shed 6 bases and J 6 bases; nucleotides not matched to a gene: 10. The CDR3 loop spans 16 amino acids. Here the CDR3 DNA reads TGTGCCAGCAGCAAGAGAAGCGGGAGGGCTGCCGGGGAGCTGTTTTTT. It specifies CASSKRSGRAAGELFF.

The rearrangement uses TRBV6-6 and TRBJ1-1, with 7 bases lining up with TRBD1. Germline assignment: CDR1 MNHNY and CDR2 SVGAGI (reference sequence). Trimming removed 2 bases from V and 7 bases from J; junction bases left unmatched: 7. The CDR3 contains 14 residues. The CDR3 region is CASSYPRQGLEAFF. The CDR3 region has the DNA TGTGCCAGCAGTTACCCCAGACAGGGCCTTGAAGCTTTCTTT.

The DNA of the CDR3 is TGTGCCAGCAGCCAAGGGGACAGTGCGTTCTATGCAAATGAAAAACTGTTTTTT. This translates into CASSQGDSAFYANEKLFF. The chain joins TRBV14 to TRBJ1-4; 7 bases fit TRBD1. Germline trimming cut 1 base from V and 5 bases from J; bases unmatched to any gene: 13. There are 18 residues in the CDR3. Germline V gives CDR1 SGHDN, CDR2 FVKESK.

Many counts were recorded for this clonotype. The V and J genes are TRBV12-3 or TRBV12-4 and TRBJ2-4; 7 bases map to TRBD1. The CDR3 extends over 13 amino acids. V shed 6 bases and J 15 bases; nucleotides not matched to a gene: 14. CDR3 loop: CASSTSGTASGYF. The CDR3 region has the DNA TGTGCCAGCAGCACTTCAGGGACAGCCTCCGGGTACTTC.

This clonotype was seen repeatedly, ten times or more. V usage is TRBV28 and J usage is TRBJ1-3, with D possibly TRBD1 on 6 matching bases. Germline assignment: CDR1 MDHEN and CDR2 SYDVKM. The V end was cut by 5 bases, the J end by 8 bases, with 10 bases between. This CDR3 has 12 amino acids. The CDR3 DNA reads TGTGCCAGCAGTGGCAGGGGAGACACCATATATTTT. As protein: CASSGRGDTIYF.

V and J are TRBV6-5 and TRBJ2-7; perhaps D is TRBD1 or TRBD2 (6 bases each). Germline CDR1 MNHEY, CDR2 SVGAGI. V lost 6 bases and J 7 bases, leaving 13 bases between the germline ends. The CDR3 runs 12 residues. CDR3 region: CASSQRGDEQYF. The CDR3 DNA is TGTGCCAGCAGCCAGAGGGGGGATGAGCAGTACTTC.

V is TRBV9 and J is TRBJ1-4, with D perhaps TRBD1 (6 bases). The V end lost 2 bases, the J end lost 7 bases, and 12 bases lay between the germline ends. The CDR3 is made up of 14 amino acids. CDR1 is SGDLS, CDR2 YYNGEE, per germline. The CDR3 DNA sequence: TGTGCCAGCAGCGTGCAGGGGACGGCTGAAAAACTGTTTTTT. Protein product: CASSVQGTAEKLFF.

This clonotype was seen at least ten times. The chain uses TRBV5-1 and TRBJ1-2; D not resolved. The V gene lost 1 base and the J gene lost 4 bases, with 8 bases spanning the gap. The CDR3 length is 13 residues. Germline V CDR1 and CDR2: SGHRS, YFSETQ. This chain's CDR3 is CASSLSLRYGYTF. DNA for the CDR3: TGCGCCAGCAGCTTGTCACTTCGCTATGGCTACACCTTC.

V usage is TRBV12-3 or TRBV12-4 and J usage is TRBJ2-1; D not resolved. This CDR3 is built from 11 residues. V was pared by 4 bases and J by 8 bases, with 6 bases between. The CDR3 nucleotides are TGTGCCAGCAGTTCTTACGATGAGCAGTTCTTC. As protein: CASSSYDEQFF.

This clonotype occurred many times. The V gene is TRBV20-1, the J gene TRBJ1-1; perhaps TRBD1 as D (5 bases). Deletions cut 4 bases from V and 1 base from J, with 7 bases between. There are 12 residues in the CDR3. From germline, CDR1 is DFQATT and CDR2 SNEGSKA (reference sequence). Here the CDR3 reads CSAKGPNTEAFF. The CDR3 nucleotides are TGCAGTGCTAAGGGACCGAACACTGAAGCTTTCTTT.

This clonotype was seen a handful of times. The V gene is TRBV27, the J gene TRBJ1-1; 10 nucleotides line up with TRBD1. V was pared by 6 bases and J by 5 bases, with 12 bases of the junction left unmatched. Germline V CDR1 and CDR2: MNHEY, SMNVEV (reference sequence). The CDR3 sequence is 16 residues long. CDR3 nucleotide sequence: TGTGCCAGCAGCTTGGGGACAGGGGTAGGAGGAACTGAAGCTTTCTTT. It encodes CASSLGTGVGGTEAFF.

The chain combines TRBV12-3 or TRBV12-4 with TRBJ2-3; 10 bases are shared with TRBD2. CDR3 length: 15 amino acids. With 5 bases clipped from V and 4 bases from J, the junction kept 6 bases outside the gene matches. CDR3 coding DNA: TGTGCCAGCAGTCAGAGACTAGCGGGCTCAGATACGCAGTATTTT. Amino acid sequence: CASSQRLAGSDTQYF.

This clonotype has more than one count but fewer than ten. V and J are TRBV7-2 and TRBJ2-7; D is unclear. CDR1 is SGHTA, CDR2 FQGNSA, per germline. The CDR3 has 15 amino acids. With 0 bases removed from V and 4 bases from J, the gap between germline ends came to 13 bases. This CDR3 reads CASSLAISAEYEQYF. The CDR3 DNA is TGTGCCAGCAGCTTAGCTATTTCAGCCGAGTACGAGCAGTACTTC.

There are a few counts of this clonotype. V usage is TRBV9 and J usage is TRBJ2-7; maybe TRBD2 (5 bases). The germline CDR1 and CDR2 sequences are SGDLS and YYNGEE. This CDR3 spans 16 amino acids. Trimming removed 0 bases from V and 2 bases from J, with 15 bases in between. The CDR3 nucleotides read TGTGCCAGCAGCGTAGCTCCGGGAACGGAGACCTACGAGCAGTACTTC. Its translation: CASSVAPGTETYEQYF.

The V and J genes are TRBV4-3 and TRBJ2-4; D is ambiguous. Germline V gives CDR1 LGHNA, CDR2 YSLEER. The CDR3 runs to 16 residues. Trimming left V 0 bases short and J 0 bases short, with 9 bases between. In DNA, the CDR3 is TGCGCCAGCAGCCAAGAAGGACCCCCAGCCAAAAACATTCAGTACTTC. Protein sequence: CASSQEGPPAKNIQYF.

This clonotype was recorded many times. A read error may account for a junction end that differs from germline. The J gene is TRBJ1-6, the V gene TRBV29-1, with TRBD1 as a possible D gene (5 bases). The CDR3 runs 11 residues. Germline values: CDR1 SQVTM, CDR2 ANQGSEA. The CDR3 DNA follows: TGCAGCGTCGAAGAGGGAGGGGCCCTCCACTTT. Translated: CSVEEGGALHF.

The gene calls are TRBV3-2 and TRBJ2-7; the D call TRBD1 from the table was never checked on the DNA. TRBV3-2 is marked as a pseudogene. The CDR3 covers 13 residues. CDR3 sequence: CARIGAGSYEQYF. The CDR3 nucleotides read TGTGCCAGGATAGGGGCGGGCTCCTACGAGCAGTACTTC.

There are many counts of this clonotype. As DNA, the CDR3 is TGTGCCAGCAGACGCGGACAGGGGAGCTATGGCTACACCTTC. It translates to CASRRGQGSYGYTF. The genes are TRBV6-5 and TRBJ1-2, with 9 bases identical to TRBD1. V was clipped by 6 bases and J by 4 bases; unmatched bases: 6. Germline CDR1 is MNHEY and CDR2 is SVGAGI. This CDR3 comprises 14 residues.

This chain links TRBV9 with TRBJ1-1; 7 bases match TRBD1. V lost 3 bases to trimming and J lost 4 bases; unmatched junction nucleotides: 9. Germline V gene lookup returns CDR1 SGDLS and CDR2 YYNGEE. The CDR3 covers 15 residues. DNA for the CDR3: TGTGCCAGCAGCGACGGCCAGGGGGACGTCACTGAAGCTTTCTTT. Translation gives CASSDGQGDVTEAFF.

This clonotype came up many times. This chain links TRBV27 with TRBJ2-5, with TRBD1 matching over 7 bases. The CDR3 has 13 residues. Germline lookup yields CDR1 MNHEY and CDR2 SMNVEV (reference sequence). V lost 5 bases to trimming and J lost 2 bases; unmatched junction nucleotides: 2. The CDR3 sequence is CASSRQGQETQYF. The CDR3 DNA reads as TGTGCCAGCAGTAGACAGGGTCAAGAGACCCAGTACTTC.

This clonotype was seen only a few times. The genes are TRBV7-9 and TRBJ2-5, with D perhaps matching TRBD2 (5 bases). The CDR3 is 15 amino acids. Germline V lookup: CDR1 SEHNR, CDR2 FQNEAQ (reference sequence). Between the trimmed V and J ends, which lost 2 bases and 2 bases, there was a span of 12 bases. CDR3: CASSLNTRVQETQYF. CDR3 bases: TGTGCCAGCAGCTTAAATACGAGGGTTCAAGAGACCCAGTACTTC.

As for this clonotype: Sequence at one end of the junction differs from germline and may be a read error. The V call is TRBV9, the J call TRBJ2-3; D call uncertain. Per the germline V gene, CDR1 is SGDLS and CDR2 is YYNGEE. The CDR3 has 13 amino acids. The CDR3 DNA sequence: TGTGCCAGCAGCGTAGAAGCTCCCGGAGCGCGGAATTTT. This sequence encodes CASSVEAPGARNF. The complete variable domain, with remaining parts taken from reference TRBV9 and TRBJ2-3, reads DSGVTQTPKHLITATGQRVTLRCSPRSGDLSVYWYQQSLDQGLQFLIQYYNGEERAKGNILERFSAQQFPDLHSELNLSSLELGDSALYFCASSVEAPGARNFGPGTRLTVL.

This clonotype was observed many times. The rearrangement joins TRBV6-1 to TRBJ1-6; D gene unclear. The CDR3 is 11 residues long. V was clipped by 4 bases and J by 10 bases, with 5 bases between them. The germline gives CDR1 MNHNS, CDR2 SASEGT. The CDR3 bases are TGTGCCAGCAGTGCGTGGTCACCCCTCCACTTT. Translating it yields CASSAWSPLHF.

This clonotype has only a few counts. V and J are TRBV6-2 or TRBV6-3 and TRBJ2-7; tentatively, D is TRBD2 (5 bases). This CDR3 comprises 13 residues. Germline V gene lookup returns CDR1 MNHEY and CDR2 SVGEGT. Trimming pared 8 bases from V and 4 bases from J, leaving 15 bases between. The DNA of the CDR3 is TGTGCCAGCGCTAGGCCAGCGGCATACGAGCAGTACTTC. Translating it yields CASARPAAYEQYF.

This clonotype was counted between two and nine times. The V gene is TRBV6-2 or TRBV6-3, the J gene TRBJ1-2; 8 bases fit TRBD1. Germline CDR1 is MNHEY and CDR2 is SVGEGT. There are 12 residues in the CDR3. The V and J ends lost 6 bases and 3 bases, in that order; junction bases with no gene match: 0. The DNA of the CDR3 is TGTGCCAGCAGACAGGGGGACTATGGCTACACCTTC. Its protein product is CASRQGDYGYTF.

This clonotype was counted between two and nine times. The DNA of the CDR3 is TGTGCCAGCAGCCAAGCGGGACTAGCGGGAGGGAATGAGCAGTTCTTC. It specifies CASSQAGLAGGNEQFF. The chain uses TRBV14 and TRBJ2-1, with 16 positions matching TRBD2. CDR1 SGHDN and CDR2 FVKESK come from the germline V gene. The CDR3 sequence is 16 residues long. The trim removed 1 base at V and 7 bases at J, leaving 1 base unmatched.